The 16 T cell receptor beta chains listed next were all sequenced from one sample in a study of shared clonotypes between healthy human individuals (dated by TCRdb to 2020 to 2022). Receptors were amplified or captured by the immunoSEQ multiplex PCR assay. TCRdb mirrors the immuneACCESS table, restricted to in-frame sequences. Some clones are absent from its copies; in checked studies, under half trace to an unresolved V gene, and the reason for the others is unknown. Here the sample has about 2 million clones; approximately 94% occur a single time. Roughly 1% of the sample lies in the top ten. CD8 naive samples were CD45RO-negative cells positively selected for CCR7, giving a CD45RA+CCR7+ population that excluded TemRA cells. Sample: naive CD8+ T cells sorted from blood. What the cell subset or site label conveys for this sample: CD45RA+CCR7+. Source of these receptors: a man aged 18 to 30 in good health.

The chain has TRBV4-1 and TRBJ2-7; 8 bases agree with TRBD1. CDR3 size: 15 residues. Trimming at V came to 3 bases and at J to 5 bases, leaving 9 bases not matched to a gene. Germline CDR1 MGHRA, CDR2 YSYEKL. In DNA form, the CDR3 reads TGCGCCAGCAGCCAGGCCCCAGGGGGCGGGGACGAGCAGTACTTC. The encoded protein is CASSQAPGGGDEQYF.

For this clone: Other DNA sequences in the same sample also yield this CDR3. The chain couples TRBV27 to TRBJ2-7, with D possibly matching TRBD1 (5 bases). Between the trimmed V and J ends, which lost 3 bases and 3 bases, there was a span of 9 bases. CDR3 size: 13 residues. Per the germline V gene, CDR1 is MNHEY and CDR2 is SMNVEV (reference sequence). The CDR3 DNA is TGTGCCAGCAGTTTTGGTAGGGGCTACGAGCAGTACTTC. This sequence encodes CASSFGRGYEQYF.

This chain connects TRBV7-9 to TRBJ1-2, with TRBD1 matching over 7 bases. Germline V gene lookup returns CDR1 SEHNR and CDR2 FQNEAQ (reference sequence). Trimming took 6 bases from V and 6 from J; bases not matched to a gene: 7. The CDR3 runs to 13 residues. The CDR3 nucleotides read TGTGCCAGCAGGCGTACAGGGGAGGATGGCTACACCTTC. Translated, it gives CASRRTGEDGYTF.

The chain joins TRBV7-6 to TRBJ2-1, with 10 bases matching TRBD2. Germline CDR1 SGHVS, CDR2 FNYEAQ. V dropped 3 bases and J dropped 6; count of bases not matched to a gene: 5. This CDR3 spans 15 amino acids. CDR3 coding DNA: TGTGCCAGCAGCTTTACTAGCGGGACGGGCAATGAGCAGTTCTTC. Translated, it gives CASSFTSGTGNEQFF.

The chain is built from TRBV7-9 and TRBJ2-2; no reliable D call. V lost 2 bases and J lost 0, with 4 bases in between. The CDR3 covers 14 residues. Germline V gene data show CDR1 as SEHNR and CDR2 as FQNEAQ (reference sequence). CDR3 nucleotide sequence: TGTGCCAGCAGCTTACTGGCGAACACCGGGGAGCTGTTTTTT. It translates to CASSLLANTGELFF.

This chain links TRBV7-8 with TRBJ2-5; tentatively, D is TRBD1 (6 bases). The CDR3 consists of 13 residues. Germline CDR1 is SGHVS and CDR2 is FQNEAQ. V was pared by 6 bases and J by 5 bases, with 13 bases between. CDR3 loop: CASRSQGGETQYF. DNA for the CDR3: TGTGCCAGCAGGTCACAGGGCGGCGAGACCCAGTACTTC. Drawing the rest from reference TRBV7-8 and TRBJ2-5, the complete variable domain is GAGVSQSPRYKVAKRGQDVALRCDPISGHVSLFWYQQALGQGPEFLTYFQNEAQLDKSGLPSDRFFAERPEGSVSTLKIQRTQQEDSAVYLCASRSQGGETQYFGPGTRLLVL.

This sequence joins TRBV13 and TRBJ2-7; 8 positions match TRBD2. V was clipped by 3 bases and J by 2 bases; unmatched bases: 6. The CDR3 consists of 15 residues. Germline V gene sequence: CDR1 PRHDT, CDR2 FYEKMQ (reference sequence). The CDR3 is CASSFPGGAAYEQYF. CDR3 DNA sequence: TGTGCCAGCAGCTTCCCCGGGGGGGCGGCCTACGAGCAGTACTTC. The complete variable domain, with remaining parts taken from reference TRBV13 and TRBJ2-7, reads AAGVIQSPRHLIKEKRETATLKCYPIPRHDTVYWYQQGPGQDPQFLISFYEKMQSDKGSIPDRFSAQQFSDYHSELNMSSLELGDSALYFCASSFPGGAAYEQYFGPGTRLTVT.

V usage is TRBV5-5 and J usage is TRBJ2-7, with D perhaps TRBD1 (5 bases). Germline CDR1 reads SGHKS; CDR2 reads YYEKEE (reference sequence). This CDR3 spans 13 amino acids. V gave up 2 bases and J gave up 7 bases, with 13 bases separating them. The CDR3 spells CASSFPQGEEQYF. The CDR3 DNA sequence: TGTGCCAGCAGCTTCCCCCAGGGTGAGGAGCAGTACTTC.

This sequence joins TRBV30 and TRBJ2-7; D may match TRBD1 or TRBD2 (5 bases each). Trimming took 0 bases from V and 4 from J, leaving 10 bases between them. Germline V CDR1 and CDR2: GTSNPN, SVGIG (reference sequence). There are 13 residues in the CDR3. This chain's CDR3 is CAWSVQDWYEQYF. CDR3 sequence (DNA): TGTGCCTGGAGTGTACAGGACTGGTACGAGCAGTACTTC. The entire variable domain, with the rest obtained from reference TRBV30 and TRBJ2-7, is as follows: SQTIHQWPATLVQPVGSPLSLECTVEGTSNPNLYWYRQAAGRGLQLLFYSVGIGQISSEVPQNLSASRPQDRQFILSSKKLLLSDSGFYLCAWSVQDWYEQYFGPGTRLTVT.

V is TRBV6-5 and J is TRBJ2-1; TRBD2 might be the D (6 bases). The CDR3 length is 16 residues. Germline V gene data show CDR1 as MNHEY and CDR2 as SVGAGI. V was pared by 0 bases and J by 5 bases, with 14 bases between. The CDR3 here is CASSYSSGQGNNEQFF. The CDR3 nucleotides are TGTGCCAGCAGTTACTCGAGCGGGCAGGGCAACAATGAGCAGTTCTTC.

V is TRBV27 and J is TRBJ2-7; D is possibly TRBD2 (6 bases). V shed 5 bases and J shed 2 bases, with 10 bases lying between them. In germline, CDR1 is MNHEY, CDR2 SMNVEV (reference sequence). CDR3 length: 13 amino acids. The CDR3 DNA reads as TGTGCCAGCAGTGACGGGGAGGCCTACGAGCAGTACTTC. It yields the protein CASSDGEAYEQYF.

The chain is built from TRBV7-3 and TRBJ2-3; no definite D call. The CDR3 is 13 amino acids. CDR1 SGHTA and CDR2 FQGTGA come from the germline V gene. V gave up 6 bases and J gave up 1 base, with 8 bases separating them. CDR3 amino acids: CASRAAGTDTQYF. Here the CDR3 DNA reads TGTGCCAGCAGGGCCGCCGGCACAGATACGCAGTATTTT.

CDR3 nucleotide sequence: TGCGCCAGCAGGCCCGGGACAGGGCTTGAAAAACTGTTTTTT. Its translation is CASRPGTGLEKLFF. The chain links TRBV5-1 to TRBJ1-4; TRBD1 agrees at 9 bases. This CDR3 contains 14 residues. V shed 5 bases, J shed 7 bases, and the junction held 6 bases outside the gene matches. Germline lookup yields CDR1 SGHRS and CDR2 YFSETQ.

The chain recombines TRBV15 with TRBJ1-1; 10 bases match TRBD1. The junction had 10 bases not matched to a gene; V was cut back by 5 bases and J by 7 bases. The CDR3 totals 15 residues. Germline-derived CDR1 and CDR2 are LNHNV and YYDKDF (reference sequence). The DNA of the CDR3 is TGTGCCACCAGCGACCTGACAGGGGGCGAGTTTGAAGCTTTCTTT. As protein: CATSDLTGGEFEAFF.

In its sample, this clone was seen once. This sequence joins TRBV7-3 and TRBJ2-7, with D tentatively TRBD1 (6 bases). Germline-derived CDR1 and CDR2 are SGHTA and FQGTGA. The V gene lost 1 base and the J gene lost 4 bases, with 14 bases spanning the gap. The CDR3 is 15 residues long. CDR3 loop: CASSLIGGGEYEQYF. The CDR3 coding sequence is TGTGCCAGCAGCTTAATAGGTGGGGGCGAATACGAGCAGTACTTC. Full variable domain (missing parts from reference TRBV7-3 and TRBJ2-7): GAGVSQTPSNKVTEKGKYVELRCDPISGHTALYWYRQSLGQGPEFLIYFQGTGAADDSGLPNDRFFAVRPEGSVSTLKIQRTERGDSAVYLCASSLIGGGEYEQYFGPGTRLTVT.

The CDR3 loop is CATSRDLSGELFF. The CDR3, as DNA: TGTGCCACCAGCAGAGATTTGTCCGGGGAGCTGTTTTTT. J is TRBJ2-2 and V is TRBV15; D is uncertain. This CDR3 contains 13 residues. Trimming took 0 bases from V and 6 from J, leaving 5 bases between them. Germline lookup yields CDR1 LNHNV and CDR2 YYDKDF (reference sequence).